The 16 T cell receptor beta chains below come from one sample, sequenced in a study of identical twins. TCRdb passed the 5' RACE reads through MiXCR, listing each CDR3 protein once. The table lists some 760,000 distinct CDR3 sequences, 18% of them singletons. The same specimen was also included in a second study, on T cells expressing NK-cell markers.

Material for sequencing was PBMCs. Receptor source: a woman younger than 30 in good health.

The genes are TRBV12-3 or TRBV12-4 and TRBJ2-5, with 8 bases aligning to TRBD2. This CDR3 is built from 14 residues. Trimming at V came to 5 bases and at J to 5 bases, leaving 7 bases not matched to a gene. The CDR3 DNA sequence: TGTGCCAGCAGTCAGCGGGGGTGGGTTGAGACCCAGTACTTC. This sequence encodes CASSQRGWVETQYF.

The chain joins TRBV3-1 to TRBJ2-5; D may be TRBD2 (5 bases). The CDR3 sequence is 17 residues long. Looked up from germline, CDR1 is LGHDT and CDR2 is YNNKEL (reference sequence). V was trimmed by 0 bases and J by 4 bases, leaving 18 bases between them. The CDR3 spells CASSQDRRLSFRETQYF. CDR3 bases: TGTGCCAGCAGCCAAGATCGGAGGTTGTCGTTTAGAGAGACCCAGTACTTC.

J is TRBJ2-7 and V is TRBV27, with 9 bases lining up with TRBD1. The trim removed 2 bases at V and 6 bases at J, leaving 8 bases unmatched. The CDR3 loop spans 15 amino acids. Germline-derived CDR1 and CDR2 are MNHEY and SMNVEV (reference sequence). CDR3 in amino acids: CASSLTGQGLLEQYF. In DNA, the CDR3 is TGTGCCAGCAGTTTAACGGGACAGGGACTTCTCGAGCAGTACTTC.

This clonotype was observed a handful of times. CDR3 in DNA: TGCAGTGCTAGAAGGGGACAGGGGCTAGGTAATGAGCAGTTCTTC. It specifies CSARRGQGLGNEQFF. This sequence joins TRBV20-1 and TRBJ2-1; 10 bases are shared with TRBD1. The junction had 8 bases not matched to a gene; V was cut back by 2 bases and J by 7 bases. The CDR3 has 15 amino acids. Per the germline V gene, CDR1 is DFQATT and CDR2 is SNEGSKA (reference sequence).

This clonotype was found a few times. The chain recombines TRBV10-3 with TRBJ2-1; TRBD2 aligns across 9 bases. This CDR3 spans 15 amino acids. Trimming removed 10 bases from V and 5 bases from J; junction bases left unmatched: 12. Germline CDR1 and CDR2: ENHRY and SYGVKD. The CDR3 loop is CANAGTSGRDNEQFF. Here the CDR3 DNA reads TGTGCCAACGCAGGAACTAGCGGGCGAGACAATGAGCAGTTCTTC.

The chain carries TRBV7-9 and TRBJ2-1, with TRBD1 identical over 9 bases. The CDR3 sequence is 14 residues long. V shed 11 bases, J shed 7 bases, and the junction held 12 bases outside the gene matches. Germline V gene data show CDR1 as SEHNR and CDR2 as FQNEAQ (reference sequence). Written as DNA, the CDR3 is TGTGCCCTCCTTAGAGGACAGGGGAGGAATGAGCAGTTCTTC. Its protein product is CALLRGQGRNEQFF. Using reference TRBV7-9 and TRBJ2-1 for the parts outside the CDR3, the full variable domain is DTGVSQNPRHKITKRGQNVTFRCDPISEHNRLYWYRQTLGQGPEFLTYFQNEAQLEKSRLLSDRFSAERPKGSFSTLEIQRTEQGDSAMYLCALLRGQGRNEQFFGPGTRLTVL.

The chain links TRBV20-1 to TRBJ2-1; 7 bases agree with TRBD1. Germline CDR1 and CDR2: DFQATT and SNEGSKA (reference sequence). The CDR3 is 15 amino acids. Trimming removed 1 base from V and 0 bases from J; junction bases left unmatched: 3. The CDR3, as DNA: TGCAGTGCTAGAGCAACAGGGGCCTCCTACAATGAGCAGTTCTTC. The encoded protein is CSARATGASYNEQFF.

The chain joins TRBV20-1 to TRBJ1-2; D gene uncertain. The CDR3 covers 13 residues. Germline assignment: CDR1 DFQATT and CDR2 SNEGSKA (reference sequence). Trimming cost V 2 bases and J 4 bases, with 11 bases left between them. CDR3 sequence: CSARKGPGYGYTF. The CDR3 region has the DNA TGCAGTGCTAGAAAGGGCCCCGGCTATGGCTACACCTTC.

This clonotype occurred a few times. DNA of the CDR3: TGTGCCAGCAGTTCGACAGGGGGTACCGAGCAGTACTTC. Its protein product is CASSSTGGTEQYF. The chain carries TRBV6-5 and TRBJ2-7, with 9 bases lining up with TRBD1. There are 13 residues in the CDR3. In germline, CDR1 is MNHEY, CDR2 SVGAGI. The J segment lost 6 bases and the V segment lost 4 bases, leaving 4 bases of the junction unmatched.

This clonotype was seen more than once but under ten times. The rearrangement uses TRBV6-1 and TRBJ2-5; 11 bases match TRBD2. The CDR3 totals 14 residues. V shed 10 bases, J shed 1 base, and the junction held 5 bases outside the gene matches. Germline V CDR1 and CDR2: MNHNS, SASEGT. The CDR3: CATSLAGAQETQYF. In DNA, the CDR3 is TGTGCCACCTCACTAGCGGGGGCCCAAGAGACCCAGTACTTC.

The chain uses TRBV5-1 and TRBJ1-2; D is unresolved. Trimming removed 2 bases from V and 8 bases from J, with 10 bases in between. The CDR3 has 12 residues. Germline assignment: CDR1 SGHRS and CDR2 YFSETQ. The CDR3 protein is CASSFQAGGYTF. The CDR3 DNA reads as TGCGCCAGCAGCTTCCAGGCTGGCGGCTACACCTTC.

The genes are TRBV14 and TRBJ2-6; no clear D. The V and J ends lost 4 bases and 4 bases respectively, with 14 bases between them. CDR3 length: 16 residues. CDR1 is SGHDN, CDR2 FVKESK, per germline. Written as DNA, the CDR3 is TGTGCCAGCAGCCGAAAGATCGCCGGCGGGGCCAACGTCCTGACTTTC. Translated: CASSRKIAGGANVLTF.

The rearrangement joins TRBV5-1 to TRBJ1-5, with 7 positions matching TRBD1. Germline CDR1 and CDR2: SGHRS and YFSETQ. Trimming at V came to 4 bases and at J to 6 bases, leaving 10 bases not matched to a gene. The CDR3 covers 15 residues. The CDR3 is CASSPNRGRSQPQHF. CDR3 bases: TGCGCCAGCAGCCCCAACAGGGGTAGGAGTCAGCCCCAGCATTTT.

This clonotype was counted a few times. The CDR3 sequence: CSATDLAQSSYNEQFF. DNA of the CDR3: TGCAGTGCTACCGATCTAGCGCAAAGCTCCTACAATGAGCAGTTCTTC. The chain uses TRBV20-1 and TRBJ2-1; D perhaps matches TRBD2 (6 bases). This CDR3 is built from 16 residues. Germline V gene data show CDR1 as DFQATT and CDR2 as SNEGSKA (reference sequence). Trimming removed 4 bases at V and 0 bases at J, with 16 bases between.

CDR3 residues: CSAADSYNQPQHF. The CDR3 nucleotides read TGCAGTGCTGCGGACAGTTACAATCAGCCCCAGCATTTT. V usage is TRBV20-1 and J usage is TRBJ1-5; possibly TRBD1 for D (6 bases). The CDR3 is 13 residues long. The germline V and J ends were trimmed by 5 bases and 3 bases, with 11 bases remaining between them. The V gene's germline CDR1 is DFQATT and CDR2 SNEGSKA (reference sequence).

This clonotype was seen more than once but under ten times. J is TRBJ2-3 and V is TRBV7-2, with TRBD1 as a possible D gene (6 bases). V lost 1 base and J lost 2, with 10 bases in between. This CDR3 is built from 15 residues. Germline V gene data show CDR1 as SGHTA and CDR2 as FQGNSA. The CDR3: CASSLDRDPTDTQYF. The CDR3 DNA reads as TGTGCCAGCAGCTTAGACAGGGACCCCACAGATACGCAGTATTTT.